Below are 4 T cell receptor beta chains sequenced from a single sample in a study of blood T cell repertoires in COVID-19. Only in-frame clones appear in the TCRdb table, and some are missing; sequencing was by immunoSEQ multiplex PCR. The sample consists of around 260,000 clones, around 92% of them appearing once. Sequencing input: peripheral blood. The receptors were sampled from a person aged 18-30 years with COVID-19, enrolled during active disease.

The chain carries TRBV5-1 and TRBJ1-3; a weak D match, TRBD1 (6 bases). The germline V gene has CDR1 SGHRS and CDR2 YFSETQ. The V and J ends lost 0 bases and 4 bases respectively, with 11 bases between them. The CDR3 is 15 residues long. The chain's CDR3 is CASSLEGVYGNTIYF. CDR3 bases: TGCGCCAGCAGCTTGGAGGGGGTATACGGAAACACCATATATTTT.

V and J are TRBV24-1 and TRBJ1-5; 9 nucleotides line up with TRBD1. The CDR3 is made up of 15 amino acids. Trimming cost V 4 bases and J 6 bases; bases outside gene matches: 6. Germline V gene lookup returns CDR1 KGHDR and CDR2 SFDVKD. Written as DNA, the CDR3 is TGTGCCACCAGTGACGGGGGACAGGGTTTTCAGCCCCAGCATTTT. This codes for CATSDGGQGFQPQHF.

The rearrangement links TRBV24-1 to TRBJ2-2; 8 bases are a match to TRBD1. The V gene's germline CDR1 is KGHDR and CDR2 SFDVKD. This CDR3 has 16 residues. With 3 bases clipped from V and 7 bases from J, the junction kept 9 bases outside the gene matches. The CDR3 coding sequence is TGTGCCACCAGTGATCCGGACAGGGCCCCTATCGGGGAGCTGTTTTTT. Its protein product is CATSDPDRAPIGELFF.

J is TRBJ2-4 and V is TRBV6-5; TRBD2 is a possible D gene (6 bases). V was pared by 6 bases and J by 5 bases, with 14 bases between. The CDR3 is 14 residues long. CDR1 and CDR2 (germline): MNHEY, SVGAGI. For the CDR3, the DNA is TGTGCCAGCAGGGACCGGACTACCCAAAACATTCAGTACTTC. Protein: CASRDRTTQNIQYF.